The 14 T cell receptor beta chains below were found in one sample sequenced in a study of tumour-infiltrating T cells in Burkitt lymphoma. Sequencing used immunoSEQ multiplex PCR; TCRdb keeps in-frame clones, though not all of them. The sample lists tens of thousands of clones; approximately 31% were seen once. The specimen sequenced was tumor tissue. All receptors derive from a human donor with Burkitt lymphoma.

This clone was seen a handful of times. The chain recombines TRBV6-5 with TRBJ1-1; D is unclear. The ends were cut back, 0 bases at V and 1 base at J, with 9 bases in the middle. The CDR3 has 15 amino acids. Germline V gene data show CDR1 as MNHEY and CDR2 as SVGAGI. The CDR3 DNA sequence: TGTGCCAGCAGTTACTCAGGAGGGTCGAACACTGAAGCTTTCTTT. Protein product: CASSYSGGSNTEAFF.

The chain has TRBV11-2 and TRBJ1-2; 7 bases are a match to TRBD1. The trim removed 5 bases at V and 8 bases at J, leaving 8 bases unmatched. This CDR3 region has 13 residues. The germline V gene encodes CDR1 SGHAT and CDR2 FQNNGV. The CDR3 region is CASSRQGSEGYTF. In DNA, the CDR3 is TGTGCCAGCAGCCGACAGGGTTCGGAGGGCTACACCTTC.

This chain links TRBV7-2 with TRBJ2-2; 8 nucleotides line up with TRBD1. V dropped 10 bases and J dropped 8; count of bases not matched to a gene: 15. This CDR3 region has 15 residues. Germline-derived CDR1 and CDR2 are SGHTA and FQGNSA. The CDR3 is CATTPPGGTQGELFF. For the CDR3, the DNA is TGTGCCACCACACCACCAGGGGGCACGCAGGGGGAGCTGTTTTTT.

The chain joins TRBV29-1 to TRBJ1-3; D gene uncertain. This CDR3 is 14 amino acids long. Trimming pared 3 bases from V and 0 bases from J, leaving 9 bases between. Per germline, CDR1 SQVTM and CDR2 ANQGSEA. CDR3 amino acids: CSVDVGYSGNTIYF. For the CDR3, the DNA is TGCAGCGTTGACGTCGGATACTCTGGAAACACCATATATTTT.

The table lists this clone with a few counts. The V gene is TRBV20-1, the J gene TRBJ2-1; TRBD1 matches at 7 bases. The germline gives CDR1 DFQATT, CDR2 SNEGSKA (reference sequence). Trimming cost V 6 bases and J 9 bases; bases outside gene matches: 5. This CDR3 spans 11 amino acids. The CDR3 is CSAGTASEQFF. The CDR3 DNA follows: TGCAGTGCGGGGACAGCCTCTGAGCAGTTCTTC.

The V gene is TRBV5-6, the J gene TRBJ1-1; maybe TRBD1 (6 bases). This CDR3 has 15 residues. Trimming pared 2 bases from V and 3 bases from J, leaving 14 bases between. Looked up from germline, CDR1 is SGHDT and CDR2 is YYEEEE. CDR3 DNA sequence: TGTGCCAGCAGCTTCCGGGGGGCGAGGGACACTGAAGCTTTCTTT. Its protein product is CASSFRGARDTEAFF.

The gene calls are TRBV7-9 and TRBJ2-5; TRBD1 matches 7 bases. After removal of 5 bases from V and 4 bases from J, the junction contained 13 bases not matched to a gene. This CDR3 region has 16 residues. Looked up from germline, CDR1 is SEHNR and CDR2 is FQNEAQ (reference sequence). The CDR3 reads CASSPGEMRGRETQYF. The CDR3 DNA is TGTGCCAGCAGCCCAGGGGAAATGAGGGGGCGAGAGACCCAGTACTTC. The full variable domain, with the rest looked up from reference TRBV7-9 and TRBJ2-5, is DTGVSQNPRHKITKRGQNVTFRCDPISEHNRLYWYRQTLGQGPEFLTYFQNEAQLEKSRLLSDRFSAERPKGSFSTLEIQRTEQGDSAMYLCASSPGEMRGRETQYFGPGTRLLVL.

This clone was seen only a few times. This chain uses TRBV7-6 with TRBJ2-2, with D unresolved. Germline CDR1 SGHVS, CDR2 FNYEAQ. CDR3 length: 16 residues. Deletions cut 1 base from V and 5 bases from J, with 14 bases between. The CDR3 here is CASSLVVGSTTGELFF. In nucleotides, the CDR3 is TGTGCCAGCAGCTTAGTAGTGGGTAGCACAACCGGGGAGCTGTTTTTT. The entire variable domain, with the rest obtained from reference TRBV7-6 and TRBJ2-2, is as follows: GAGVSQSPRYKVTKRGQDVALRCDPISGHVSLYWYRQALGQGPEFLTYFNYEAQQDKSGLPNDRFSAERPEGSISTLTIQRTEQRDSAMYRCASSLVVGSTTGELFFGEGSRLTVL.

This clone was seen a handful of times. The rearrangement links TRBV6-1 to TRBJ2-3, with 8 bases that match TRBD1. Germline V gene lookup returns CDR1 MNHNS and CDR2 SASEGT. CDR3 length equals 14 residues. The junction had 1 base not matched to a gene; V was cut back by 3 bases and J by 2 bases. CDR3 sequence: CASSEDRDTDTQYF. The CDR3 DNA follows: TGTGCCAGCAGTGAGGACAGGGACACAGATACGCAGTATTTT.

This chain connects TRBV27 to TRBJ1-4; D not certain. Trimming took 3 bases from V and 8 from J, leaving 16 bases between them. This CDR3 comprises 15 residues. CDR1 MNHEY and CDR2 SMNVEV come from the germline V gene (reference sequence). Written as DNA, the CDR3 is TGTGCCAGCAGTTTCTCATCCCGACCTGGGGAAAAACTGTTTTTT. Translation gives CASSFSSRPGEKLFF.

This CDR3 is CASSPGATNEKLFF. The DNA for the CDR3 is TGCGCCAGCAGCCCGGGTGCAACTAATGAAAAACTGTTTTTT. This chain joins TRBV5-1 and TRBJ1-4; unclear D gene. V lost 4 bases to trimming and J lost 0 bases, with 7 bases between them. The germline gives CDR1 SGHRS, CDR2 YFSETQ. This CDR3 has 14 residues. Using reference TRBV5-1 and TRBJ1-4 for the parts outside the CDR3, the full variable domain is KAGVTQTPRYLIKTRGQQVTLSCSPISGHRSVSWYQQTPGQGLQFLFEYFSETQRNKGNFPGRFSGRQFSNSRSEMNVSTLELGDSALYLCASSPGATNEKLFFGSGTQLSVL.

This clone came up a few times. This chain links TRBV10-3 with TRBJ1-1; 8 nucleotides match TRBD1. Trimming took 10 bases from V and 6 from J; bases not matched to a gene: 10. This CDR3 is 13 amino acids long. Germline loops: CDR1 ENHRY, CDR2 SYGVKD. In DNA, the CDR3 is TGTGCCACCGAGCCTAACAGGGGGGCTGAAGCTTTCTTT. It yields the protein CATEPNRGAEAFF.

This clone was counted between two and nine times. This chain uses TRBV30 with TRBJ1-2, with D maybe TRBD1 (5 bases). Germline V CDR1 and CDR2: GTSNPN, SVGIG (reference sequence). V was pared by 5 bases and J by 4 bases, with 8 bases between. This CDR3 region has 11 residues. This CDR3 is CAWGGSYGYTF. The CDR3 coding sequence is TGTGCCTGGGGGGGTAGCTATGGCTACACCTTC. Filled out from reference TRBV30 and TRBJ1-2, the complete variable domain reads SQTIHQWPATLVQPVGSPLSLECTVEGTSNPNLYWYRQAAGRGLQLLFYSVGIGQISSEVPQNLSASRPQDRQFILSSKKLLLSDSGFYLCAWGGSYGYTFGSGTRLTVV.

The chain carries TRBV6-1 and TRBJ1-6, with D tentatively TRBD1 (5 bases). Between the trimmed V and J ends, which lost 3 bases and 6 bases, there was a span of 27 bases. Germline lookup yields CDR1 MNHNS and CDR2 SASEGT. This CDR3 spans 20 amino acids. The CDR3 bases are TGTGCCAGCAGTGACGGAACTCTGGCAGGCAGGGTTCTGGGTAATTCACCCCTCCACTTT. Its protein product is CASSDGTLAGRVLGNSPLHF.